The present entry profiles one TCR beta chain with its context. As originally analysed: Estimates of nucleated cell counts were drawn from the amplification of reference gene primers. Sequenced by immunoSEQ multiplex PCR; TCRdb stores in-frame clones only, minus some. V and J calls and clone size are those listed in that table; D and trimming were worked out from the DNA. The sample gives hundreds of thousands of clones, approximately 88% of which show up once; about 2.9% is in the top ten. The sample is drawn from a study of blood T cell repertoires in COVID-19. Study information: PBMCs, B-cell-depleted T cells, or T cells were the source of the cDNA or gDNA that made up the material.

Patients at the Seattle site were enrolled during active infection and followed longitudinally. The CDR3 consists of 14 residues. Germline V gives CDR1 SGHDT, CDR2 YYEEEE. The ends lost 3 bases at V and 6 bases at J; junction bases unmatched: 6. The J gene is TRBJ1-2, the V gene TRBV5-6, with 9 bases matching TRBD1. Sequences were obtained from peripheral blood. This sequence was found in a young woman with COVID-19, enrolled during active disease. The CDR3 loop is CASSWGTGINGYTF. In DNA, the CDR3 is TGTGCCAGCAGCTGGGGGACAGGGATCAATGGCTACACCTTC.